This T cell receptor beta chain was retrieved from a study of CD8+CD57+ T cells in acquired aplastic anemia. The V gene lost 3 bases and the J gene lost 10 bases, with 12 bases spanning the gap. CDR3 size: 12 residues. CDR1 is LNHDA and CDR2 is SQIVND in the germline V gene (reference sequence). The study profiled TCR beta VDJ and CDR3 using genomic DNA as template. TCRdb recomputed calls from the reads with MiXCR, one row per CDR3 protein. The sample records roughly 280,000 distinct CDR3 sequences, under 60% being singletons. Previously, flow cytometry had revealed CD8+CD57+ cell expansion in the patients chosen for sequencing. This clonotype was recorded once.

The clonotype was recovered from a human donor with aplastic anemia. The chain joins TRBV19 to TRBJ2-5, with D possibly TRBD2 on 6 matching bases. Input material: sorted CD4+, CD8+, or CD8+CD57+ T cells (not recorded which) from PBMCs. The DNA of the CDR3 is TGTGCCAGTAGTATGAAAGGGAGGAGCCAGTACTTC. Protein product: CASSMKGRSQYF.